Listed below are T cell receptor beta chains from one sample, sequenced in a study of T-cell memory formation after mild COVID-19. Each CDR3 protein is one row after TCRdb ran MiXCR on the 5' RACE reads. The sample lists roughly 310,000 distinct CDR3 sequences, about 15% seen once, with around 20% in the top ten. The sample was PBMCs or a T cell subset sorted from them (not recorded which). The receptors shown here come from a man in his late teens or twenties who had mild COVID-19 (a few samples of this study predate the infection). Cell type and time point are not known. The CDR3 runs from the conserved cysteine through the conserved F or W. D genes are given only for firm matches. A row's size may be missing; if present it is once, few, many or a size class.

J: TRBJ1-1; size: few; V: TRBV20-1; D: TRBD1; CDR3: CSARKGGYGYTEAFF; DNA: TGCAGTGCTAGAAAAGGGGGCTATGGGTACACTGAAGCTTTCTTT
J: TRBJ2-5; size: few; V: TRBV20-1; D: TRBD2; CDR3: CSAPKARTRRETQYF; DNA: TGCAGTGCTCCAAAAGCCCGGACTAGACGAGAGACCCAGTACTTC
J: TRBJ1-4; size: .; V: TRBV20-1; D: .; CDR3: CSARGQDEKLFF; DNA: TGCAGTGCTAGGGGGCAGGATGAAAAACTGTTTTTT
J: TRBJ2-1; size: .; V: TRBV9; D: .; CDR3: CASSGTDEQFF; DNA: TGTGCCAGCTCAGGTACCGATGAGCAGTTCTTC
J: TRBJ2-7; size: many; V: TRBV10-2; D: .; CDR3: CASSRRETYEQYF; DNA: TGCGCCAGTTCTAGGCGGGAAACCTACGAGCAGTACTTC
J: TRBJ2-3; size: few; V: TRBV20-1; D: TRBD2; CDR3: CSARDPISGDNTDTQYF; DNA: TGCAGTGCTAGAGATCCTATTAGCGGGGACAACACAGATACGCAGTATTTT
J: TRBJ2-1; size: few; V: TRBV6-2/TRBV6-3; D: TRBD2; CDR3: CASSPAGGSYNEQFF; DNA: TGTGCCAGCAGCCCGGCGGGGGGGTCCTACAATGAGCAGTTCTTC
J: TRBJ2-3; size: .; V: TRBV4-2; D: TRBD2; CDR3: CASSQVGTSGVATDTQYF; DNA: TGTGCCAGCAGCCAAGTTGGGACTAGCGGGGTCGCCACAGATACGCAGTATTTT
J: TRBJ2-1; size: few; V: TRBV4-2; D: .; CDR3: CASSQEGVEQFF; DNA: TGTGCCAGCAGCCAAGAAGGAGTGGAGCAGTTCTTC
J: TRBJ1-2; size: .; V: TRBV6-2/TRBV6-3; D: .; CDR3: CASRLQGGEGYTF; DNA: TGTGCCAGCAGACTACAGGGAGGAGAAGGCTACACCTTC
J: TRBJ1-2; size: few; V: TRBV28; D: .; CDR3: CASSPPHTF; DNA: TGTGCCAGCAGTCCCCCCCACACCTTC
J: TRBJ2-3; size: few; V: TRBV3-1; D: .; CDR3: CASSQAVGDTQYF; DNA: TGTGCCAGCAGCCAAGCGGTCGGAGATACGCAGTATTTT
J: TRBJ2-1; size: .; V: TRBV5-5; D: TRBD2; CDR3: CASSLAGAYNEQFF; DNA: TGTGCCAGCAGCTTAGCGGGGGCATACAATGAGCAGTTCTTC
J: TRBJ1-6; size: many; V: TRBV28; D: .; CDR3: CASSLHREYSPLHF; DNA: TGTGCCAGCAGTTTACACAGGGAGTACTCACCCCTCCACTTT
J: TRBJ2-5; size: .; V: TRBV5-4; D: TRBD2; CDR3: CASSFGTRGETQYF; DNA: TGTGCCAGCAGCTTCGGGACTAGGGGAGAGACCCAGTACTTC
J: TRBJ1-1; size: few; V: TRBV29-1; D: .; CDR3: CSVEVGLFPEAFF; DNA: TGCAGCGTTGAGGTGGGGCTTTTTCCTGAAGCTTTCTTT
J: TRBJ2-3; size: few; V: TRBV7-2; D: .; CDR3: CASSANPASTDTQYF; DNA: TGTGCCAGCAGCGCAAACCCGGCTAGCACAGATACGCAGTATTTT
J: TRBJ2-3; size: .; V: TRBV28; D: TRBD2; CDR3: CASSLSILAGGSTDTQYF; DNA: TGTGCCAGCAGTTTATCCATCCTAGCGGGGGGGAGCACAGATACGCAGTATTTT
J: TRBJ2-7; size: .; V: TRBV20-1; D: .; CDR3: CSASEGFTYEQYF; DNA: TGCAGTGCTAGTGAGGGTTTTACCTACGAGCAGTACTTC
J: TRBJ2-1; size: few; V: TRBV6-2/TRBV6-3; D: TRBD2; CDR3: CASSYAQAGALYNEQFF; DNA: TGTGCCAGCAGTTACGCACAAGCGGGGGCCCTTTACAATGAGCAGTTCTTC
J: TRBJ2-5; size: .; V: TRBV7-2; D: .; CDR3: CASSFNAGETQYF; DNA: TGTGCCAGCAGCTTTAACGCGGGGGAGACCCAGTACTTC
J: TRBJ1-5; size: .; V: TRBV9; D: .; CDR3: CASSVDAYSNQPQHF; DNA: TGTGCCAGCAGCGTAGATGCTTATAGCAATCAGCCCCAGCATTTT
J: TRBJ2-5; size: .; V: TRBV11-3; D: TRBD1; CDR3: CASSLGQGEWETQYF; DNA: TGTGCCAGCAGCTTGGGACAGGGGGAGTGGGAGACCCAGTACTTC
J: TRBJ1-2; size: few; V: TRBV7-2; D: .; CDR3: CASSFGSQTGNYGYTF; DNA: TGTGCCAGCAGCTTCGGCTCCCAAACGGGAAACTATGGCTACACCTTC
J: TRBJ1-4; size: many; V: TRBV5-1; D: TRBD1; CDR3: CASSLGQGSNEKLFF; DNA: TGCGCCAGCAGCTTGGGACAGGGGAGCAATGAAAAACTGTTTTTT
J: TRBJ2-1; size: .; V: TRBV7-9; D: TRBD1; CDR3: CASNRDRYNEQFF; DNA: TGTGCCAGCAACCGGGACAGATACAATGAGCAGTTCTTC
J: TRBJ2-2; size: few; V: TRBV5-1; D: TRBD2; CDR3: CASSYLAGGPTGELFF; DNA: TGCGCCAGCAGCTACCTAGCGGGGGGGCCGACCGGGGAGCTGTTTTTT
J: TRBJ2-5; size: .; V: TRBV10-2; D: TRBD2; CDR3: CASKTSGGQETQYF; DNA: TGCGCCAGCAAGACTAGCGGGGGCCAAGAGACCCAGTACTTC
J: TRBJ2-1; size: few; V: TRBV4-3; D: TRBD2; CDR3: CASSQSASGVYNEQFF; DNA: TGCGCCAGCAGCCAATCTGCTAGCGGGGTGTACAATGAGCAGTTCTTC